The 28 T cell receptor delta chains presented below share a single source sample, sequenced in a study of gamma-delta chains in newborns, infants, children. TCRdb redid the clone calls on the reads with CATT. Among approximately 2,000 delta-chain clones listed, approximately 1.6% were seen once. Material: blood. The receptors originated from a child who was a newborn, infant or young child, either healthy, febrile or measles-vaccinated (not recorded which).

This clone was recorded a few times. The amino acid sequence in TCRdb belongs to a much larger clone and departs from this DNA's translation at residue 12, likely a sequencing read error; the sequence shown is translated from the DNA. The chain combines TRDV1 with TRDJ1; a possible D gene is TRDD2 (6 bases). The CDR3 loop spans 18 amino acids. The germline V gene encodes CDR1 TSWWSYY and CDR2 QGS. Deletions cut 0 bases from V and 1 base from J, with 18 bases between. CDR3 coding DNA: TGTGCTCTTGGGGAACTCATCCTACCCGGCCCCCGCACCGATAAACTCATCTTT. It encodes CALGELILPGPRTDKLIF.

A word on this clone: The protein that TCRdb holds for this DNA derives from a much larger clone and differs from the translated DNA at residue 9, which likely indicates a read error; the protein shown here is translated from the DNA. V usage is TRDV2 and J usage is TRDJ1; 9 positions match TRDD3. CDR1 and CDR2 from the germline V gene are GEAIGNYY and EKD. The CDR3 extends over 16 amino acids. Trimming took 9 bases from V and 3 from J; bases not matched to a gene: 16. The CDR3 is CAIIAGIRNGADKLIF. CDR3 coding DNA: TGTGCCATCATAGCGGGGATACGCAATGGAGCCGATAAACTCATCTTT.

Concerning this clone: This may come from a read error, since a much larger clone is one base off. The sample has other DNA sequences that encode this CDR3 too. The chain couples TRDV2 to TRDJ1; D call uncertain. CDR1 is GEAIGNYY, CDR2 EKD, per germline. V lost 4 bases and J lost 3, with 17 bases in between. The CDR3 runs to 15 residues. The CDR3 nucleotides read TGTGCCTGTGAATACCGGCGAAAGGGTCCCGATAAACTCATCTTT. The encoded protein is CACEYRRKGPDKLIF.

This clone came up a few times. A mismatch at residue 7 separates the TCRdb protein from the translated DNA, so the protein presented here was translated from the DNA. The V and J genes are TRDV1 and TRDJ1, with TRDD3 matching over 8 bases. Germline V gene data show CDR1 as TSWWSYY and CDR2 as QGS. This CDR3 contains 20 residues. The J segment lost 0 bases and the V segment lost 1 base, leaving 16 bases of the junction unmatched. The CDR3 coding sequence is TGTGCTCTTGGGGAACGTCCCATTCGGGTACTGGGGGTCTACACCGATAAACTCATCTTT. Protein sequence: CALGERPIRVLGVYTDKLIF.

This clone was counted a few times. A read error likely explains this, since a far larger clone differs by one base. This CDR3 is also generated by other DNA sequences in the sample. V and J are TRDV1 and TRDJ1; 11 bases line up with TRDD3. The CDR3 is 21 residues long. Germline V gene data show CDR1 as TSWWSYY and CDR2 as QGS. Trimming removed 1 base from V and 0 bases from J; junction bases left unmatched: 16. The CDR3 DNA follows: TGTGCTCTTGGGGAACCTCCTGCTCCGATGGGGGATACGCCTTACACCGATAAACTCATCTTT. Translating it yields CALGEPPAPMGDTPYTDKLIF.

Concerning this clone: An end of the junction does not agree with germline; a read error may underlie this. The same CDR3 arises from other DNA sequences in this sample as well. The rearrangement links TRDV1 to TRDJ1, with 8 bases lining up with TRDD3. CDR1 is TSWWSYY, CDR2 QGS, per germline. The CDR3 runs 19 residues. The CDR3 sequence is CALGDRGDLGELNTDKLIF. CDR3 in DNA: TGTGCTCTTGGGGACCGCGGAGATCTGGGGGAACTGAACACCGATAAGCTCATCTTT.

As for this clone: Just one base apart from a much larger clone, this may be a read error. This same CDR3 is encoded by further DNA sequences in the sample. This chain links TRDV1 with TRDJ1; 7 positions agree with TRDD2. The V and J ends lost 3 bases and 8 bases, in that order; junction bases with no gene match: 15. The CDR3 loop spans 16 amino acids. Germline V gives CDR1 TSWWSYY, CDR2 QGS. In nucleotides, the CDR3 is TGTGCTCTTGGGGAGCGCGGATTCCTACCCGGGGGCAAACTCATCTTT. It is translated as CALGERGFLPGGKLIF.

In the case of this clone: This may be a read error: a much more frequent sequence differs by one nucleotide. The CDR3 DNA is TGTGCTCTTGGGGAACTAATTCCCGTGAACCATATTGGGGGATACGCGAGCCCCTACACCGATAAACTCATCTTT. It codes for CALGELIPVNHIGGYASPYTDKLIF. The chain couples TRDV1 to TRDJ1; 11 nucleotides align to TRDD3. Per germline, CDR1 TSWWSYY and CDR2 QGS. Trimming at V came to 0 bases and at J to 0 bases, leaving 27 bases not matched to a gene. This CDR3 has 25 amino acids.

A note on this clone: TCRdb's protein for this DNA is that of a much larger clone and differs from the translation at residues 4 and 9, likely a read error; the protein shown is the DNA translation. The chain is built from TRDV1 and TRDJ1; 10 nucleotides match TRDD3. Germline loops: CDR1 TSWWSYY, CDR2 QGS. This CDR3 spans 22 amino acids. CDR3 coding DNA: TGTGCTCTTTGGGAAGTCCAATCCTGCCCAGTGGGGGATACAGGGTACACCGATAAACTCATCTTT. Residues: CALWEVQSCPVGDTGYTDKLIF.

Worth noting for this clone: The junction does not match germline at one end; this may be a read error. This CDR3 is CALGELPTRGYWDPNTNKLIF. The CDR3 DNA reads as TGTGCACTTGGGGAACTTCCTACGCGGGGGTACTGGGACCCTAACACCAATAAACTCATCTTT. The chain employs TRDV1 and TRDJ1; TRDD2 aligns across 8 bases. The CDR3 contains 21 residues. CDR1 is TSWWSYY and CDR2 is QGS in the germline V gene.

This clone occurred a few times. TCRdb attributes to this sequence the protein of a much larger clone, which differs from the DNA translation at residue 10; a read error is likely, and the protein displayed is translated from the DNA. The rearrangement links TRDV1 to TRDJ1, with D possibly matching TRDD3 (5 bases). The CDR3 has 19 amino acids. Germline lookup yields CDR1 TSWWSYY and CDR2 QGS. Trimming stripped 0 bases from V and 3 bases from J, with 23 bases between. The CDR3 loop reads CALGELNAWEPYWADKLIF. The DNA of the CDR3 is TGTGCTCTTGGGGAACTAAACGCCTGGGAGCCCTATTGGGCCGATAAACTCATCTTT.

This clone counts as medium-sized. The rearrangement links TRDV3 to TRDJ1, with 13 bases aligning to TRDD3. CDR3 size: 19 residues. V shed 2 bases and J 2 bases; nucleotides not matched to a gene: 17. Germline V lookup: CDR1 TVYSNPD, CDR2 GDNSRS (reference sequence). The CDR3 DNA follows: TGTGCCTTTCAGTTCCTACACTGGGGGATACGCGCCTCAACCGATAAACTCATCTTT. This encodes CAFQFLHWGIRASTDKLIF.

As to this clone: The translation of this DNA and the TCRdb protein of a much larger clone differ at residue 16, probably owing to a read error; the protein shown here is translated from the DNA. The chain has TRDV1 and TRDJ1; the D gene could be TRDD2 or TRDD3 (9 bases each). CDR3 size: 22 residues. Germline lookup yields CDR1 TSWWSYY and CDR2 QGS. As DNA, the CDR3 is TGTGCCCGATTGGGAGGCCTTCCTACGCACTTACTGGGGGACCCCCACACCGATAAACTCATCTTT. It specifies CARLGGLPTHLLGDPHTDKLIF.

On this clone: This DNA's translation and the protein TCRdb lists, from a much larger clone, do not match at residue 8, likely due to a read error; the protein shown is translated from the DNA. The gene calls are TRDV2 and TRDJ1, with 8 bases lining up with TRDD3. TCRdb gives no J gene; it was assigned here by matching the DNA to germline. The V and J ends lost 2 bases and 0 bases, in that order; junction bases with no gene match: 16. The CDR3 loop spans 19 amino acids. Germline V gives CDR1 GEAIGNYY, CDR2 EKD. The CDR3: CACDIIKRSTGGYTDKLIF. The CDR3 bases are TGTGCCTGTGACATCATTAAACGCAGTACTGGGGGTTACACCGATAAACTCATCTTT.

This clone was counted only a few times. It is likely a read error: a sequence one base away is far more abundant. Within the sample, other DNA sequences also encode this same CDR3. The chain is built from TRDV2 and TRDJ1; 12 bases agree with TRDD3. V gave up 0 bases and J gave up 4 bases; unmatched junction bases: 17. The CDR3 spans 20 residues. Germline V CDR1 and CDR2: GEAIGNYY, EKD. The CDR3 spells CACDTVLRTNWGIPSDKLIF. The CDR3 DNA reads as TGTGCCTGTGACACCGTACTACGAACCAACTGGGGGATACCTAGCGATAAACTCATCTTT.

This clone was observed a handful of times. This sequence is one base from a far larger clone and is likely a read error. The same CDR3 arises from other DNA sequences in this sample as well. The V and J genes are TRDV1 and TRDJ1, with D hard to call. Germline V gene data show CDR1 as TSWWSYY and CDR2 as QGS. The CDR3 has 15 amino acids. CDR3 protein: CALGERMHPTDKLIF. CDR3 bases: TGTGCTCTTGGTGAACGTATGCACCCCACCGATAAACTCATCTTT.

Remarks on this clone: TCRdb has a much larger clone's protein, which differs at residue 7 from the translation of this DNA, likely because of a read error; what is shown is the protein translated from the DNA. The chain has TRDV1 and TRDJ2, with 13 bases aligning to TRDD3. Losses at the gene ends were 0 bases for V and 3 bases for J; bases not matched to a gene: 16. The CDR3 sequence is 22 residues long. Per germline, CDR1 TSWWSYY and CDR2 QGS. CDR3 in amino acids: CALGELFYVGYWGIRLTAQLFF. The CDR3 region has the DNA TGTGCTCTTGGGGAACTATTCTACGTTGGGTACTGGGGGATACGACTGACAGCACAACTCTTCTTT.

As DNA, the CDR3 is TGTGCTCTTGGGGAATCCGCTGGGGGACCCGAACCCACCGATAAACTCATCTTT. It yields the protein CALGESAGGPEPTDKLIF. The rearrangement joins TRDV1 to TRDJ1; TRDD3 matches at 8 bases. The CDR3 length is 18 residues. In germline, CDR1 is TSWWSYY, CDR2 QGS. Trimming cost V 2 bases and J 1 base; bases outside gene matches: 12.

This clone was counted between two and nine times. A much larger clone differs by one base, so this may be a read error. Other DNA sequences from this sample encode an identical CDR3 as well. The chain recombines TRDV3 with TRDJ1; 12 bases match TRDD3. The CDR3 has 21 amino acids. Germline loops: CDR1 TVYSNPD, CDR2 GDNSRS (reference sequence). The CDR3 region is CASLPTPAYWGIPGNTDKLIF. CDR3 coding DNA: TGCGCCTCCCTTCCTACGCCAGCTTACTGGGGGATACCGGGTAACACCGATAAACTCATCTTT.

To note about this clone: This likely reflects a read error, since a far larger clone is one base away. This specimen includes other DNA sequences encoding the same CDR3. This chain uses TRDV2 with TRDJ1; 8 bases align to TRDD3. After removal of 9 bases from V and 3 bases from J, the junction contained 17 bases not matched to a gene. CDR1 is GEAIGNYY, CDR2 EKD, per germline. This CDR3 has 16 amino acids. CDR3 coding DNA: TGTGCCATCATAGCAGGGATACGCGATGGAGCCGATAAACTCATCTTT. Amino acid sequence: CAIIAGIRDGADKLIF.

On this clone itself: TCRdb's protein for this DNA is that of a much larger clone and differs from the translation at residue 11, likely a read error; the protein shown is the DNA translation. CDR3 loop: CAFSTGRPYWEADKLIF. CDR3 DNA: TGTGCCTTTAGCACGGGGCGGCCGTACTGGGAGGCTGATAAACTCATCTTT. The V call is TRDV3, the J call TRDJ1; tentative D call: TRDD3 (6 bases). From germline, CDR1 is TVYSNPD and CDR2 GDNSRS (reference sequence). Trimming pared 0 bases from V and 5 bases from J, leaving 25 bases between. The CDR3 is 17 amino acids.

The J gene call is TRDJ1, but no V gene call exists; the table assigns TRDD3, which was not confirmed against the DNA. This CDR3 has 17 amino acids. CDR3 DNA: TGTGCCACCGGCTTGCGGGGTAGTCAGATCTACACCGATAAACTCATCTTT. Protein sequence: CATGLRGSQIYTDKLIF.

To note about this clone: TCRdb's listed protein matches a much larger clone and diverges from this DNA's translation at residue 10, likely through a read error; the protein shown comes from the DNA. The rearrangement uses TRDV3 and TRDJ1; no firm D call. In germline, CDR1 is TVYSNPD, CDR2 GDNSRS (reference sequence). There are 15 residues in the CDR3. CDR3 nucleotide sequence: TGTGCTCTTTTTTGTACTGCCCAACACATCGATAAACTCATCTTT. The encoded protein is CALFCTAQHIDKLIF.

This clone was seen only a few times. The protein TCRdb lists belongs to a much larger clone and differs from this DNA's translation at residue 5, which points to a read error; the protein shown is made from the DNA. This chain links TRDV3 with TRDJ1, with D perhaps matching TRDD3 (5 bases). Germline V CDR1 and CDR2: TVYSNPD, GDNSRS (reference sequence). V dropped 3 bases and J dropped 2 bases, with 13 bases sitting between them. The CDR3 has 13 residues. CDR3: CAFDEGRTDKLIF. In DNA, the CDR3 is TGTGCCTTCGATGAGGGGAGAACCGATAAACTCATCTTT.

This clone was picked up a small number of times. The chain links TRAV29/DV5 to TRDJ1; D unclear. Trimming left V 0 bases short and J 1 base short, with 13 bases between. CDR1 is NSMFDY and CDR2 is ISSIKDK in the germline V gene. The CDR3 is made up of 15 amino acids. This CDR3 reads CAASVLRRATDKLIF. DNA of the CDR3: TGTGCAGCAAGCGTTTTGCGCCGTGCCACCGATAAACTCATCTTT.

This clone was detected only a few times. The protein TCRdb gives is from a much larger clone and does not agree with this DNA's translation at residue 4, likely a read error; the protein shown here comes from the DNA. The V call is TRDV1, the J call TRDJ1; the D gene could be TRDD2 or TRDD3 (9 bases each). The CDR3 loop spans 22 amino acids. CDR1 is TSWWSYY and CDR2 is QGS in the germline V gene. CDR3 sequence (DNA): TGTGCTCTTAGGGAACTTCCTTCCTACGTGTTGGGGGATAAAGGGTTCACCGATAAACTCATCTTT. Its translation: CALRELPSYVLGDKGFTDKLIF.

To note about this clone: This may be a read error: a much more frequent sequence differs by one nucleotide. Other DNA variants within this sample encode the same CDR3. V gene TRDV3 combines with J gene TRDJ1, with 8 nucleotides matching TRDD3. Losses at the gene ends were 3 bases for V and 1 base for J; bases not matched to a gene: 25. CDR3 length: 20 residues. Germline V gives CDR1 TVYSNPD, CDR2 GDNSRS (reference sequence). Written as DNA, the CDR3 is TGTGCCTTCAAGAGACTTTATCTAATTCTGGGGGACCCGGGCACCGATAAACTCATCTTT. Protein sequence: CAFKRLYLILGDPGTDKLIF.

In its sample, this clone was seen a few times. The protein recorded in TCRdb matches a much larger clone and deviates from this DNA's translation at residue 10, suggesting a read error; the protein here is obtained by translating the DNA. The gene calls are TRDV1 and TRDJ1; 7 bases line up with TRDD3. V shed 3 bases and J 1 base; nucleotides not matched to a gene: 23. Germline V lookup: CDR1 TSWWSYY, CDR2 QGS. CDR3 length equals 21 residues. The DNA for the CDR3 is TGTGCTCTTGGGGAGATTCTCTTTACTTGGGGATATGCCGTGCGCACCGATAAACTCATCTTT. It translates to CALGEILFTWGYAVRTDKLIF.